The clone carrying this T cell receptor beta chain was seen repeatedly, ten times or more. What it recognizes is unknown. One entry per CDR3 protein results from TCRdb running MiXCR on the reads. The sample contains hundreds of thousands of distinct CDR3 sequences, roughly 22% of which appear only once. These data originate in a study of T cell repertoires in cytomegalovirus infection. Findings of the study overall: Totalled public TCR beta family frequency picked out people who carried CMV plus the relevant HLA.

CDR3 length: 14 residues. Germline CDR1 is LGHNT and CDR2 is FRNRAP. V lost 1 base to trimming and J lost 5 bases, with 9 bases between them. The source is a human donor in good health (CMV status not recorded). Some clones in this sample may be carry-over from other donors' samples. The chain uses TRBV12-5 and TRBJ2-1; no definite D call. The sequenced sample was CD8+ T cells from PBMCs. This CDR3 is CASGLGLSNNEQFF. In nucleotides, the CDR3 is TGTGCTAGTGGTTTGGGTCTCAGTAACAATGAGCAGTTCTTC. The full variable domain, in which reference TRBV12-5 and TRBJ2-1 provide the parts outside the CDR3, is DARVTQTPRHKVTEMGQEVTMRCQPILGHNTVFWYRQTMMQGLELLAYFRNRAPLDDSGMPKDRFSAEMPDATLATLKIQPSEPRDSAVYFCASGLGLSNNEQFFGPGTRLTVL.